The 5 T cell receptor beta chains below come from one sample, sequenced in a study of shared clonotypes between healthy human individuals. Naive CD8 cells lacked CD45RO and underwent positive selection for CCR7, leaving out terminally differentiated effector memory CD45RA+ cells. Sequencing used immunoSEQ multiplex PCR; TCRdb keeps in-frame clones, though not all of them. The table has hundreds of thousands of clones, 98% seen once. The source material was naive CD8+ T cells sorted from blood. These receptors originate from a man under 40 in good health.

V and J are TRBV7-6 and TRBJ2-7; D perhaps matches TRBD1 (6 bases). Germline V CDR1 and CDR2: SGHVS, FNYEAQ. V lost 2 bases to trimming and J lost 6 bases, with 14 bases between them. The CDR3 is 14 amino acids. The CDR3 reads CASSLNGGLVEQYF. The CDR3, as DNA: TGTGCCAGCAGCTTAAATGGGGGCTTGGTCGAGCAGTACTTC.

Points on this clone: Other DNA sequences in the sample encode the same CDR3. The V and J genes are TRBV7-9 and TRBJ2-7; TRBD1 matches at 7 bases. Per germline, CDR1 SEHNR and CDR2 FQNEAQ (reference sequence). V was pared by 6 bases and J by 0 bases, with 5 bases of the junction left unmatched. The CDR3 length is 14 residues. CDR3 bases: TGTGCCAGCAGTTCGACAGGGAGCTCCTACGAGCAGTACTTC. This encodes CASSSTGSSYEQYF.

The chain recombines TRBV7-9 with TRBJ2-7; TRBD2 matches 9 bases. The CDR3 length is 16 residues. Per the germline V gene, CDR1 is SEHNR and CDR2 is FQNEAQ (reference sequence). V lost 4 bases and J lost 5; bases outside the gene matches: 12. CDR3 sequence (DNA): TGTGCCAGCAGCTCGCTTTGGCGGGAGGGAATCGACGAGCAGTACTTC. This encodes CASSSLWREGIDEQYF.

V usage is TRBV29-1 and J usage is TRBJ1-4, with unresolved D. Germline CDR1 reads SQVTM; CDR2 reads ANQGSEA. Trimming shortened V by 2 bases and J by 8 bases, and 12 bases separated the two germline ends. The CDR3 is 13 amino acids. CDR3 residues: CSVESAGGEKLFF. The CDR3 bases are TGCAGCGTTGAATCGGCAGGTGGAGAAAAACTGTTTTTT.

The chain uses TRBV29-1 and TRBJ2-7; D is perhaps TRBD1 (6 bases). This CDR3 region has 12 residues. In germline, CDR1 is SQVTM, CDR2 ANQGSEA. The germline V and J ends were trimmed by 1 base and 7 bases, with 11 bases remaining between them. The CDR3 sequence is CSVEVAGEEQYF. For the CDR3, the DNA is TGCAGCGTTGAAGTAGCAGGGGAGGAGCAGTACTTC.